This T cell receptor (beta chain) was identified in a study of shared clonotypes between healthy human individuals. The protocol was immunoSEQ multiplex PCR, while the TCRdb copy is restricted to in-frame clones and leaves out a portion. This repertoire shows some 380,000 clones, 90% to 98% found once; its top ten account for about 0.34%. The V gene's germline CDR1 is LGHNA and CDR2 YNFKEQ. Trimming removed 3 bases at V and 4 bases at J, with 8 bases between. The CDR3 spans 13 residues. The receptor was isolated from a man aged 30-40 years in good health. The chain carries TRBV4-2 and TRBJ2-3; D not resolved. The specimen was memory CD8+ T cells sorted from blood. Specified subset: CD45RO+ cells pooled with CCR7-negative TemRA cells. The CDR3: CASSQVFPDTQYF. CDR3 sequence (DNA): TGTGCCAGCAGCCAGGTGTTCCCAGATACGCAGTATTTT.